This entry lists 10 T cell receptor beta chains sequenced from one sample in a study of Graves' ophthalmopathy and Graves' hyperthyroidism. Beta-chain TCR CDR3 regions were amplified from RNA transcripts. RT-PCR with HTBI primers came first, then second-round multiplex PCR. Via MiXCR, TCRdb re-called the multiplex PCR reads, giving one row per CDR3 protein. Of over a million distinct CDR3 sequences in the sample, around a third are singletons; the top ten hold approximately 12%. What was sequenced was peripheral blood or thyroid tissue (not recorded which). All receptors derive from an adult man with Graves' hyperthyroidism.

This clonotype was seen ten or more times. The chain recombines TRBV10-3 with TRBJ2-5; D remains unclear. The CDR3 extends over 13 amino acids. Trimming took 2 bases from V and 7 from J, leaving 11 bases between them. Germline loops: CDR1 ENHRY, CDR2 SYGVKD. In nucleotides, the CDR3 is TGTGCCATCAGTGAGACCCCGCCGGGGACCCAGTACTTC. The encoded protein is CAISETPPGTQYF.

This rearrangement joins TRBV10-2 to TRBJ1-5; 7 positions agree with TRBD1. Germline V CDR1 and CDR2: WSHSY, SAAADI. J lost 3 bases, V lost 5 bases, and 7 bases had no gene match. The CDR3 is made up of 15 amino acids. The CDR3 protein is CASSSGDSSNQPQHF. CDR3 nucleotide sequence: TGCGCCAGCAGTTCGGGGGACAGCTCCAATCAGCCCCAGCATTTT.

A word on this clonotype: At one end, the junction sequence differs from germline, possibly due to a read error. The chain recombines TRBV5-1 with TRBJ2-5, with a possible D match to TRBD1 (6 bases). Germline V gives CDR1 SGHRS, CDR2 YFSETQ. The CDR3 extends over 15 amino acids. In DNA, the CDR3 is TGTGCCAGCAGCCCTGGACCGTCAACAGGGGAGACCCAGTACTTC. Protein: CASSPGPSTGETQYF.

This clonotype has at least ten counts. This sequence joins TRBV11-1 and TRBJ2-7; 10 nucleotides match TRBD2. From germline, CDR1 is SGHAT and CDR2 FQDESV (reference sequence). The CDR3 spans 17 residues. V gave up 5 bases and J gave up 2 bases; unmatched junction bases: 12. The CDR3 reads CASSLQTGTSAAYEQYF. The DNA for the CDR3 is TGTGCCAGCAGCCTCCAGACCGGGACTAGCGCCGCCTACGAGCAGTACTTC. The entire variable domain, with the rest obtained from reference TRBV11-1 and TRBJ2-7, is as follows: EAEVAQSPRYKITEKSQAVAFWCDPISGHATLYWYRQILGQGPELLVQFQDESVVDDSQLPKDRFSAERLKGVDSTLKIQPAELGDSAMYLCASSLQTGTSAAYEQYFGPGTRLTVT.

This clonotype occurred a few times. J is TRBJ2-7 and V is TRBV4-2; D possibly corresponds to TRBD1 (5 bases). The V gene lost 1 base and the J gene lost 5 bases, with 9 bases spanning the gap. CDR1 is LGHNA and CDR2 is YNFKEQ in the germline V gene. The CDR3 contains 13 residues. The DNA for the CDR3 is TGTGCCAGCAGCCAAGTTGAAGGGGACGAGCAGTACTTC. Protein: CASSQVEGDEQYF.

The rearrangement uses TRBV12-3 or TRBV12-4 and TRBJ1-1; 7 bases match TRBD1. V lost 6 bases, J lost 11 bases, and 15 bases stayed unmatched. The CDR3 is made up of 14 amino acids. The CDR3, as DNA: TGTGCCAGCAGAAGATCAGGGGGTGGCTTGATGGCTTTCTTT. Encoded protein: CASRRSGGGLMAFF.

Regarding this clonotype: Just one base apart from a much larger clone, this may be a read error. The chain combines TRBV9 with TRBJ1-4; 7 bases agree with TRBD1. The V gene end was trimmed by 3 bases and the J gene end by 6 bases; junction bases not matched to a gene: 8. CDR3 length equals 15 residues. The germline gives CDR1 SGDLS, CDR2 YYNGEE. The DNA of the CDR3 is TGTGCCAGCAGCGAAGAGACAGGGCGAGATGAAAAACTGTTTTTT. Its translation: CASSEETGRDEKLFF.

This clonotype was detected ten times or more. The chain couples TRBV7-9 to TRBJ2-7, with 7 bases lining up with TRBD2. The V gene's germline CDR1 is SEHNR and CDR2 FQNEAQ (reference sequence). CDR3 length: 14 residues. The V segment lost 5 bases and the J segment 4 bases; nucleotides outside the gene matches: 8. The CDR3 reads CASSDSGTLYEQYF. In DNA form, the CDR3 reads TGTGCCAGCAGCGACAGCGGGACCCTGTACGAGCAGTACTTC.

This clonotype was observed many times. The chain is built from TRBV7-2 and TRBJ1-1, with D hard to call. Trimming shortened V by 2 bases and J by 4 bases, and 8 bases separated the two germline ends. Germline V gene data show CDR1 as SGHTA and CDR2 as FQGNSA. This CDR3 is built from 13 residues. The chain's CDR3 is CASSLRFSTEAFF. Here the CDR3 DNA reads TGTGCCAGCAGCTTAAGGTTTTCCACTGAAGCTTTCTTT.

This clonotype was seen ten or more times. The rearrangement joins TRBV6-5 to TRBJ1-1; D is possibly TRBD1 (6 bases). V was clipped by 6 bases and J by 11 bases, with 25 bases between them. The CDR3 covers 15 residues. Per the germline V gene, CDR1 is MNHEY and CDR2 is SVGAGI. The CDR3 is CASSVDYLTSRGAFF. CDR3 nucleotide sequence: TGTGCCAGCAGCGTAGATTACTTAACGAGTAGGGGGGCTTTCTTT.